One sample yielded the 17 T cell receptor beta chains listed below, sequenced in a study of T cells in Graves' hyperthyroidism and ophthalmopathy. Amplification of TCR beta CDR3 regions used RNA as the template. The HTBI primer set was used in a first-round RT-PCR of the TCR CDR3. TCRdb itself ran the multiplex PCR reads through MiXCR, one entry per CDR3 protein. In the table there are about 100,000 distinct CDR3 sequences, roughly 15% of which are singletons. The specimen was blood. Source of these receptors: a woman between 50 and 59 years old with Graves' hyperthyroidism.

J is TRBJ1-4 and V is TRBV19; 8 bases are shared with TRBD1. The CDR3 spans 15 residues. CDR1 LNHDA and CDR2 SQIVND come from the germline V gene (reference sequence). Losses at the gene ends were 8 bases for V and 11 bases for J; bases not matched to a gene: 16. The CDR3 nucleotides are TGTGCCAGTGCGGTTAGCGGGACAGGAATGGAGAAACTGTTTTTT. It specifies CASAVSGTGMEKLFF. Variable domain in full (rest from reference TRBV19 and TRBJ1-4): DGGITQSPKYLFRKEGQNVTLSCEQNLNHDAMYWYRQDPGQGLRLIYYSQIVNDFQKGDIAEGYSVSREKKESFPLTVTSAQKNPTAFYLCASAVSGTGMEKLFFGSGTQLSVL.

This rearrangement joins TRBV7-9 to TRBJ1-5; 9 bases line up with TRBD1. With V trimmed by 6 bases and J by 4 bases, 13 bases remained unmatched. CDR1 is SEHNR and CDR2 is FQNEAQ in the germline V gene (reference sequence). The CDR3 extends over 17 amino acids. This chain's CDR3 is CASRPGQGGSGNQPQHF. CDR3 nucleotides: TGTGCCAGCAGGCCGGGACAGGGTGGTTCGGGAAATCAGCCCCAGCATTTT.

This clonotype was counted ten times or more. The V call is TRBV7-9, the J call TRBJ1-2, with D possibly TRBD1 on 5 matching bases. The CDR3 length is 15 residues. CDR1 and CDR2 from the germline V gene are SEHNR and FQNEAQ (reference sequence). With 7 bases removed from V and 0 bases from J, the gap between germline ends came to 15 bases. The CDR3 DNA reads as TGTGCCAGCAAATCCGGGACTTCAGCTAACTATGGCTACACCTTC. Protein product: CASKSGTSANYGYTF. Full variable domain (missing parts from reference TRBV7-9 and TRBJ1-2): DTGVSQNPRHKITKRGQNVTFRCDPISEHNRLYWYRQTLGQGPEFLTYFQNEAQLEKSRLLSDRFSAERPKGSFSTLEIQRTEQGDSAMYLCASKSGTSANYGYTFGSGTRLTVV.

This rearrangement joins TRBV6-2 or TRBV6-3 to TRBJ1-2; 11 nucleotides align to TRBD1. The CDR3 is 14 amino acids. Germline CDR1 is MNHEY and CDR2 is SVGEGT. Germline trimming cut 6 bases from V and 7 bases from J; bases unmatched to any gene: 7. In DNA form, the CDR3 reads TGTGCCAGCAGATCCGGGACAGGGGGTCGTGGCTACACCTTC. Its protein product is CASRSGTGGRGYTF.

Ten or more counts support this clonotype. The V and J genes are TRBV7-6 and TRBJ2-2, with TRBD2 as a possible D gene (5 bases). The CDR3 is 16 residues long. Germline V lookup: CDR1 SGHVS, CDR2 FNYEAQ. Trimming pared 5 bases from V and 2 bases from J, leaving 15 bases between. The CDR3 DNA reads TGTGCCAGCAGCCAAAGGATAGCGCCAAACACCGGGGAGCTGTTTTTT. Encoded protein: CASSQRIAPNTGELFF.

The table lists this clonotype with many counts. The chain combines TRBV19 with TRBJ1-4, with D perhaps matching TRBD1 (5 bases). The germline gives CDR1 LNHDA, CDR2 SQIVND (reference sequence). This CDR3 region has 14 residues. V lost 7 bases to trimming and J lost 0 bases, with 9 bases between them. The CDR3 DNA reads TGTGCCAGTACTGACAGAGCAACTAATGAAAAACTGTTTTTT. Protein product: CASTDRATNEKLFF.

Many counts were recorded for this clonotype. CDR3 nucleotide sequence: TGCAGCGTTGAGGCAGGAACAGGTCAGCCCCAGCATTTT. As protein: CSVEAGTGQPQHF. The chain employs TRBV29-1 and TRBJ1-5; maybe TRBD1 (5 bases). Germline values: CDR1 SQVTM, CDR2 ANQGSEA. The CDR3 contains 13 residues. Trimming took 3 bases from V and 6 from J, leaving 12 bases between them.

CDR3 nucleotide sequence: TGCAGCGCTACTCCGGGACTAGCGGGAGTCTCCTATACGCAGTATTTT. This sequence encodes CSATPGLAGVSYTQYF. V is TRBV29-1 and J is TRBJ2-3; 14 nucleotides match TRBD2. The CDR3 extends over 16 amino acids. After removal of 7 bases from V and 7 bases from J, the junction contained 13 bases not matched to a gene. Germline V gene sequence: CDR1 SQVTM, CDR2 ANQGSEA.

This clonotype was seen ten or more times. The chain employs TRBV5-6 and TRBJ1-2; D uncertain. Between the trimmed V and J ends, which lost 0 bases and 3 bases, there was a span of 12 bases. Germline CDR1 is SGHDT and CDR2 is YYEEEE. CDR3 length equals 15 residues. This CDR3 reads CASSLAPRDYYGYTF. The CDR3 bases are TGTGCCAGCAGCTTGGCCCCCCGGGATTACTATGGCTACACCTTC.

This clonotype came up many times. The J gene is TRBJ2-3, the V gene TRBV10-3; D unresolved. This CDR3 spans 13 amino acids. V was clipped by 4 bases and J by 6 bases, with 11 bases between them. Germline CDR1 ENHRY, CDR2 SYGVKD. CDR3 residues: CAISVGYSDTQYF. The DNA for the CDR3 is TGTGCCATCAGTGTAGGGTATTCCGATACGCAGTATTTT.

In its sample, this clonotype was seen many times. The J gene is TRBJ2-5, the V gene TRBV28; D gene ambiguous. V was cut by 2 bases and J by 5 bases, with 9 bases left in between. The CDR3 length is 13 residues. Germline assignment: CDR1 MDHEN and CDR2 SYDVKM. CDR3 bases: TGTGCCAGCAGTTTAGACGTAATGGAGACCCAGTACTTC. Translated, it gives CASSLDVMETQYF.

This clonotype was seen ten or more times. The V gene is TRBV2, the J gene TRBJ2-2, with D maybe TRBD2 (5 bases). V shed 5 bases and J shed 4 bases, with 11 bases lying between them. The CDR3 has 14 amino acids. CDR1 is SNHLY and CDR2 is FYNNEI in the germline V gene. CDR3 protein: CASSYIGLTGELFF. In DNA, the CDR3 is TGTGCCAGCAGTTATATCGGACTCACCGGGGAGCTGTTTTTT. The entire variable domain, with the rest obtained from reference TRBV2 and TRBJ2-2, is as follows: EPEVTQTPSHQVTQMGQEVILRCVPISNHLYFYWYRQILGQKVEFLVSFYNNEISEKSEIFDDQFSVERPDGSNFTLKIRSTKLEDSAMYFCASSYIGLTGELFFGEGSRLTVL.

At least ten counts were recorded for this clonotype. The rearrangement joins TRBV2 to TRBJ2-1; D may match TRBD1 or TRBD2 (5 bases each). Trimming shortened V by 7 bases and J by 4 bases, and 14 bases separated the two germline ends. This CDR3 contains 14 residues. Germline V gene sequence: CDR1 SNHLY, CDR2 FYNNEI. The CDR3 DNA reads TGTGCCAGCACTGAGGGTTCAGGGTACAATGAGCAGTTCTTC. As protein: CASTEGSGYNEQFF.

This clonotype was seen ten or more times. This sequence joins TRBV28 and TRBJ2-7; unclear D gene. The germline gives CDR1 MDHEN, CDR2 SYDVKM. V was pared by 5 bases and J by 3 bases, with 17 bases between. This CDR3 is built from 15 residues. This chain's CDR3 is CASSPLTELNYEQYF. In nucleotides, the CDR3 is TGTGCCAGCAGTCCATTGACGGAGCTGAACTACGAGCAGTACTTC.

With regard to this clonotype: Being one base from a much bigger clone, this may be a read error. The chain couples TRBV19 to TRBJ1-5; TRBD1 agrees at 7 bases. Per germline, CDR1 LNHDA and CDR2 SQIVND (reference sequence). The CDR3 covers 15 residues. CDR3 region: CAGSRQGRENQPQHF. CDR3 coding DNA: TGTGCCGGTAGCCGACAGGGACGAGAGAATCAGCCCCAGCATTTT.

Notes on this clonotype: Given a much more abundant clone one base away, this may be a read error. V usage is TRBV30 and J usage is TRBJ2-7, with TRBD2 as a possible D gene (5 bases). Germline loops: CDR1 GTSNPN, CDR2 SVGIG (reference sequence). Trimming left V 1 base short and J 3 bases short, with 16 bases between. There are 15 residues in the CDR3. CDR3 loop: CAWSEEKGSDYEQYF. CDR3 DNA: TGTGCCTGGAGTGAAGAAAAAGGGAGCGACTACGAGCAGTACTTC.

In its sample, this clonotype was seen many times. This chain connects TRBV9 to TRBJ2-3; D ambiguous. V was clipped by 0 bases and J by 0 bases, with 8 bases between them. Per germline, CDR1 SGDLS and CDR2 YYNGEE. The CDR3 totals 15 residues. The CDR3 DNA follows: TGTGCCAGCAGCGTAGGAGAATCAAGCACAGATACGCAGTATTTT. Its translation: CASSVGESSTDTQYF. Together with reference TRBV9 and TRBJ2-3, the CDR3 gives the full variable domain: DSGVTQTPKHLITATGQRVTLRCSPRSGDLSVYWYQQSLDQGLQFLIQYYNGEERAKGNILERFSAQQFPDLHSELNLSSLELGDSALYFCASSVGESSTDTQYFGPGTRLTVL.